This TCR beta chain was sequenced in a study of blood T cells in healthy people across ages. The V and J ends lost 2 bases and 3 bases respectively, with 10 bases between them. Germline CDR1 reads MNHEY; CDR2 reads SVGAGI. This CDR3 has 14 residues. This clonotype was seen many times. What it recognizes is unknown. For the second PCR, which ran for 7 to 11 cycles, a sample-barcoded 5' primer and a J-beta primer mix were used. A template-switch adaptor with 12 random nucleotides tagged each cDNA molecule. MiXCR was run by TCRdb on the 5' RACE reads, yielding one entry per CDR3 protein. This sample has around 600,000 distinct CDR3 sequences, with about 45% found just once. Overall study results and limits: CMV status of donors was unknown, possibly confounding expanded clonotype changes. Diversity figures derived from one million T cells were judged to underestimate the true value.

Sample: blood. The rearrangement uses TRBV6-5 and TRBJ2-5; D not certain. The sequence was collected from a man older than 75 in good health. This chain's CDR3 is CASSYGTAKETQYF. The CDR3 nucleotides read TGTGCCAGCAGTTACGGCACAGCTAAAGAGACCCAGTACTTC.